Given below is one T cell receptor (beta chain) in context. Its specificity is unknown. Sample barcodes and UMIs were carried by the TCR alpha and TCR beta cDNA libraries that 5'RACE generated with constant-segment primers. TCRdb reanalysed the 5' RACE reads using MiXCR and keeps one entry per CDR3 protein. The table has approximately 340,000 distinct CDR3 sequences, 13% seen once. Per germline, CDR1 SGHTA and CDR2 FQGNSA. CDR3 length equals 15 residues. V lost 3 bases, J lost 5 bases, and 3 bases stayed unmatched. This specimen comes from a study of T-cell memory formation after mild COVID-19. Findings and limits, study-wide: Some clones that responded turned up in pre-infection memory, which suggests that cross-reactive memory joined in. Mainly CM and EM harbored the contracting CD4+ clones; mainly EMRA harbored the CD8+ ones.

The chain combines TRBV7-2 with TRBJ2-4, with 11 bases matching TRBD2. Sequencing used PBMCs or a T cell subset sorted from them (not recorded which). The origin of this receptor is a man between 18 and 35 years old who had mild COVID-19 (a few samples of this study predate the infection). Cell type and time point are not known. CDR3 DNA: TGTGCCAGCAGCTTTAGCGGGGGGGCCCAAAACATTCAGTACTTC. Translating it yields CASSFSGGAQNIQYF. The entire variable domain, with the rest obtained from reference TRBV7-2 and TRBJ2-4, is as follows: GAGVSQSPSNKVTEKGKDVELRCDPISGHTALYWYRQSLGQGLEFLIYFQGNSAPDKSGLPSDRFSAERTGGSVSTLTIQRTQQEDSAVYLCASSFSGGAQNIQYFGAGTRLSVL.